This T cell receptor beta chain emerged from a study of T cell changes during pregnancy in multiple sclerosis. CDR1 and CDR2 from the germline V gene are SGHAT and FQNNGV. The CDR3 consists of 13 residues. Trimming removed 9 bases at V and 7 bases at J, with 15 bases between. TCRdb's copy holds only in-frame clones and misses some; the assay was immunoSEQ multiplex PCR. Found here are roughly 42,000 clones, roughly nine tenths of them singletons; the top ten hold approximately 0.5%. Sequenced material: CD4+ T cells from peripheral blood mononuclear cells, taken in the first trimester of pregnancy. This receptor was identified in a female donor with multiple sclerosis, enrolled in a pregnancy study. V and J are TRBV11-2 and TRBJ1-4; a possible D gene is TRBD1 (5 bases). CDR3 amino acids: CASKGRAGEKLFF. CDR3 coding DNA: TGTGCCAGTAAAGGCAGGGCCGGTGAAAAACTGTTTTTT.